One T cell receptor beta chain is described in this entry. The sample is drawn from a study of blood T cell repertoires in COVID-19. At the level of the study: The United States, Italy and Spain supplied acute and convalescent COVID-19 samples. T cells, B-cell-depleted T cells, or PBMCs supplied cDNA or gDNA.

The CDR3 length is 16 residues. Germline V CDR1 and CDR2: MNHEY, SMNVEV (reference sequence). V was pared by 6 bases and J by 6 bases, with 20 bases between. The authors' processing: Reference gene primer amplification in the assay estimated nucleated cell counts. Sequencing used immunoSEQ multiplex PCR; TCRdb keeps in-frame clones, though not all of them. That table gives V, J and clone size, and the DNA gave D and trimming. The sample yields roughly 100,000 clones, 70% to 85% seen once. V is TRBV27 and J is TRBJ1-4, with D possibly matching TRBD1 (5 bases). The source material was peripheral blood. The origin of this receptor is a man aged 55 to 70 with active or convalescent COVID-19. CDR3 nucleotides: TGTGCCAGCAGACCGGGACTAAGCCGGGAGTATGAAAAACTGTTTTTT. Translating gives CASRPGLSREYEKLFF.